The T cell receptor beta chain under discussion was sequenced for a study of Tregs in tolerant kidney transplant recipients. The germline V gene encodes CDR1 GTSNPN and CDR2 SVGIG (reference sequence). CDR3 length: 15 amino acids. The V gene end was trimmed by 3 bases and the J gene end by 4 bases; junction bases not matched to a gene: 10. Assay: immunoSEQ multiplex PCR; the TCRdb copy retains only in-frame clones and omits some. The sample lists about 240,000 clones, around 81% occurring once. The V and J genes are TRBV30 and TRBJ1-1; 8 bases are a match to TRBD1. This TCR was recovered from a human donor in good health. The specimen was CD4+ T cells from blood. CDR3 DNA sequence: TGTGCCTGGAGACAGGGGGGCACGGGGGGCACTGAAGCTTTCTTT. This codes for CAWRQGGTGGTEAFF.